The TCR beta chain described here comes from a study of blood T cell repertoires in COVID-19. Looking at the study overall: Italy, Spain and the United States were the sources of the convalescent and acute COVID-19 samples. PBMCs, B-cell-depleted T cells, or T cells were the source of the cDNA or gDNA that made up the material.

The trim removed 0 bases at V and 2 bases at J, leaving 17 bases unmatched. This CDR3 comprises 20 residues. CDR1 and CDR2 from the germline V gene are MNHEY and SVGEGT. Authors' analysis steps: Amplification from reference gene primers served as the basis for estimated nucleated cell counts. Here immunoSEQ multiplex PCR was the method, and the copy in TCRdb shows in-frame clones only, minus some. V, J and clone size are taken as reported in that table, and D and trimming were inferred from the DNA itself. The profile shows 200,000 to 250,000 clones, 80% to 90% of them singletons. The rearrangement joins TRBV6-2 or TRBV6-3 to TRBJ2-3; the match to TRBD2 covers 7 bases. Sequencing was performed on peripheral blood. The receptor was isolated from a man at least 80 years old with acute or convalescent COVID-19. The CDR3 reads CASSYSVRLATPSHTDTQYF. Here the CDR3 DNA reads TGTGCCAGCAGTTACTCCGTCCGACTAGCTACACCCTCTCACACAGATACGCAGTATTTT.